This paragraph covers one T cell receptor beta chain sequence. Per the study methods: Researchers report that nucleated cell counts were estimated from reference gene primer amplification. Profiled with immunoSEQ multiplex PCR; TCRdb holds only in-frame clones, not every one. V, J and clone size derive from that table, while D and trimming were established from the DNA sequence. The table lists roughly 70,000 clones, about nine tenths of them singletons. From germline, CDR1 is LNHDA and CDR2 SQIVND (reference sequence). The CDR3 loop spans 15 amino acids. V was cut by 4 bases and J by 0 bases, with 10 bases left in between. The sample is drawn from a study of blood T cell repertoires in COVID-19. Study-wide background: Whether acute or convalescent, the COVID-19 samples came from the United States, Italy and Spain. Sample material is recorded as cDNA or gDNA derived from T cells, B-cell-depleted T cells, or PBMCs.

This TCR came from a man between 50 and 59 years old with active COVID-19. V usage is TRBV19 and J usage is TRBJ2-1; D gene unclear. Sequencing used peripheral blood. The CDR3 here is CASSSFVSSYNEQFF. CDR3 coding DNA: TGTGCCAGTAGTAGTTTTGTGAGCTCCTACAATGAGCAGTTCTTC.